This T cell receptor (beta chain) appears in the sequencing data of a study of response to subunit inactivated influenza vaccine. V gave up 2 bases and J gave up 6 bases, with 5 bases separating them. Germline V gives CDR1 MNHEY, CDR2 SVGEGT. The CDR3 covers 11 residues. TCRdb passed the RT-PCR reads through MiXCR, listing each CDR3 protein once. Of roughly 460,000 distinct CDR3 sequences in the sample, about 10% were seen once. This clonotype has more than one count but fewer than ten. The sequence came from a man aged 45-60 years who received an inactivated influenza vaccine. The source was PBMCs from blood, collected 45 days after vaccination. The rearrangement joins TRBV6-2 or TRBV6-3 to TRBJ2-7; no clear D. This chain's CDR3 is CASSYGSEQYF. CDR3 bases: TGTGCCAGCAGTTACGGCTCCGAGCAGTACTTC.